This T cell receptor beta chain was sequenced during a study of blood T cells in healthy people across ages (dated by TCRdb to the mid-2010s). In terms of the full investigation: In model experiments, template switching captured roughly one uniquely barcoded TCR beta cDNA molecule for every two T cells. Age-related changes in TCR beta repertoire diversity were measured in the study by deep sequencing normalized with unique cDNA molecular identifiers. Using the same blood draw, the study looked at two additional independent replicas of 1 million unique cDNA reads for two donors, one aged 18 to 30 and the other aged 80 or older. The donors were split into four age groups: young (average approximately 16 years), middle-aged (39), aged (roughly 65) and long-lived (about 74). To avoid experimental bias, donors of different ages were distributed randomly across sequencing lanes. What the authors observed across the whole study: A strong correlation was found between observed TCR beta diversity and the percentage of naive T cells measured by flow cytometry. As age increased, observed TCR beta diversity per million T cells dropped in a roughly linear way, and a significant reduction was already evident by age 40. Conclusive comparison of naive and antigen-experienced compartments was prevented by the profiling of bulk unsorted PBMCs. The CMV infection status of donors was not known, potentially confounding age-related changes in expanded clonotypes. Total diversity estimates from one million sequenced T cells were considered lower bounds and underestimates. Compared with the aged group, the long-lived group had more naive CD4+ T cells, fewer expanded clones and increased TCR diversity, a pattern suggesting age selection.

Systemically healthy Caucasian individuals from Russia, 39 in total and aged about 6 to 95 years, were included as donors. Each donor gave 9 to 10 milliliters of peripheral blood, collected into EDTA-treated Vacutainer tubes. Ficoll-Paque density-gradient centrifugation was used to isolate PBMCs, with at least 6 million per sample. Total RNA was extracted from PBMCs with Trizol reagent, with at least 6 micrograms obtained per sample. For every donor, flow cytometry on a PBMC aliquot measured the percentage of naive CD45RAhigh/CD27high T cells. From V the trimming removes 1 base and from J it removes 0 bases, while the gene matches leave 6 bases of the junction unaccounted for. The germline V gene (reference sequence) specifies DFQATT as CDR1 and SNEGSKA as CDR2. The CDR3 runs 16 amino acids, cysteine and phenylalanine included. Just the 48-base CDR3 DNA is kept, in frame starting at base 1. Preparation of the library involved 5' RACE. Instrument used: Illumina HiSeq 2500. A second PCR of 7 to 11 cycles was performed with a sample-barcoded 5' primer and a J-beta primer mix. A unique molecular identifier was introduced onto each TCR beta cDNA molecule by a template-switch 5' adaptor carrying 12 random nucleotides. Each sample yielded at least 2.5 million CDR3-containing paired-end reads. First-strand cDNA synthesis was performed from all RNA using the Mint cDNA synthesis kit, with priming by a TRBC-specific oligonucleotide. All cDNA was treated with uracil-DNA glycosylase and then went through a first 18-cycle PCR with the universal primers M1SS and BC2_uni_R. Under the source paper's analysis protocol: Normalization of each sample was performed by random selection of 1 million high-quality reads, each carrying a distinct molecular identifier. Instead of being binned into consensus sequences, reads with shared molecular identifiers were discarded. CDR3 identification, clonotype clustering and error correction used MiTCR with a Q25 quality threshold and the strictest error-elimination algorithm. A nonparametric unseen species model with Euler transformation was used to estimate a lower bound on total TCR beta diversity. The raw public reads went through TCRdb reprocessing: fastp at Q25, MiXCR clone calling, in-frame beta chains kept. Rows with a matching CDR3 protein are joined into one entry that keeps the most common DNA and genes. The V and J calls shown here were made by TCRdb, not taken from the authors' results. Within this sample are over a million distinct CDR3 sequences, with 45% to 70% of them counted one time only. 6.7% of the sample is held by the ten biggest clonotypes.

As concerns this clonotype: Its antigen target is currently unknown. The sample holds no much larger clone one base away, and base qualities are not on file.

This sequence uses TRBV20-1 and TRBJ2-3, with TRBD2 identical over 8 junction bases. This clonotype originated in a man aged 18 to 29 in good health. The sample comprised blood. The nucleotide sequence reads TGCAGTGCTAGAGTAGCGGGGATATCTAGCACAGATACGCAGTATTTT. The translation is CSARVAGISSTDTQYF.